Listed below are T cell receptor beta chains from one sample, sequenced in a study of OX40 agonist ivuxolimab in advanced cancers. Using immunoSEQ multiplex PCR, the repertoire was profiled, and TCRdb retains in-frame clones only, with some absent. The sample records tens of thousands of clones, roughly 85% being singletons. Sequences were derived from CD4+ or CD8+ T cells sorted from blood, sampled in a trial of the OX40 agonist ivuxolimab. The origin of the receptors is an adult with an advanced solid tumor such as melanoma, head and neck, liver or kidney cancer. CDR3s include the opening cysteine and the closing phenylalanine or tryptophan. A D gene is named only where the DNA matches it firmly. The size of a clone is reported for some rows only, either as once, few or many, or as a class for expanded clones.

cdr3_length: 15; d_call: -; clone_size: few; v_call: TRBV4-1; j_call: TRBJ2-5; cdr3_nt: TGCGCCAGCAGCCAAGGGGACCCCAAGGGCGAGACCCAGTACTTC; cdr3_aa: CASSQGDPKGETQYF
cdr3_length: 14; d_call: TRBD1; clone_size: -; v_call: TRBV2; j_call: TRBJ1-4; cdr3_nt: TGTGCCAGCAGGAGCGGGACAGGGGAAGAAAAACTGTTTTTT; cdr3_aa: CASRSGTGEEKLFF
cdr3_length: 16; d_call: -; clone_size: -; v_call: TRBV9; j_call: TRBJ1-2; cdr3_nt: TGTGCCAGCAGCGAGACCCTATGGGGGGGGCCTTATGGCTACACCTTC; cdr3_aa: CASSETLWGGPYGYTF
cdr3_length: 14; d_call: TRBD1; clone_size: -; v_call: TRBV18; j_call: TRBJ1-3; cdr3_nt: TGTGCCAGCTCTCGCGACAGGGGACAGGACACCATATATTTT; cdr3_aa: CASSRDRGQDTIYF
cdr3_length: 14; d_call: TRBD1; clone_size: -; v_call: TRBV2; j_call: TRBJ1-1; cdr3_nt: TGTGCCAGCAGTGTGGACAGGATGAACACTGAAGCTTTCTTT; cdr3_aa: CASSVDRMNTEAFF
cdr3_length: 16; d_call: TRBD2; clone_size: -; v_call: TRBV5-5; j_call: TRBJ2-7; cdr3_nt: TGTGCCAGCAGCTTGTCCCTAGCGGGAGTTAGGTACGAGCAGTACTTC; cdr3_aa: CASSLSLAGVRYEQYF
cdr3_length: 13; d_call: -; clone_size: -; v_call: TRBV2; j_call: TRBJ1-1; cdr3_nt: TGTGCCAGCAGTTACTTCGCGGTGACTGAAGCTTTCTTT; cdr3_aa: CASSYFAVTEAFF
cdr3_length: 14; d_call: -; clone_size: few; v_call: TRBV7-9; j_call: TRBJ1-3; cdr3_nt: TGTGCCGGGGGCGTTCGAGGGTCTGGAAACACCATATATTTT; cdr3_aa: CAGGVRGSGNTIYF
cdr3_length: 15; d_call: TRBD2; clone_size: -; v_call: TRBV6-6; j_call: TRBJ2-1; cdr3_nt: TGTGCCAGCAGGGCGGGAGGGCCGAATTACAATGAGCAGTTCTTC; cdr3_aa: CASRAGGPNYNEQFF
cdr3_length: 15; d_call: TRBD2; clone_size: -; v_call: TRBV10-1; j_call: TRBJ2-3; cdr3_nt: TGCGCCAGCAAGGCGGGAGGTTCCCCCACAGATACGCAGTATTTT; cdr3_aa: CASKAGGSPTDTQYF
cdr3_length: 18; d_call: TRBD2; clone_size: -; v_call: TRBV18; j_call: TRBJ2-1; cdr3_nt: TGTGCCAGCTCACCGCCCGGGACTAGCGGGAGATCCTACAATGAGCAGTTCTTC; cdr3_aa: CASSPPGTSGRSYNEQFF
cdr3_length: 17; d_call: -; clone_size: -; v_call: TRBV19; j_call: TRBJ2-6; cdr3_nt: TGTGCCAGTAGTTCTGGGCCTTACTACTCTGGGGCCAACGTCCTGACTTTC; cdr3_aa: CASSSGPYYSGANVLTF
cdr3_length: 15; d_call: -; clone_size: -; v_call: TRBV29-1; j_call: TRBJ2-4; cdr3_nt: TGCAGCGTTCTGCCCAGGAGTGACCCGACGGACATTCAGTACTTC; cdr3_aa: CSVLPRSDPTDIQYF
cdr3_length: 18; d_call: TRBD1; clone_size: -; v_call: TRBV4-2; j_call: TRBJ1-4; cdr3_nt: TGTGCCAGCAGCCAAGATCGGATCCGAGCAGGGGGTAACGAAAAACTGTTTTTT; cdr3_aa: CASSQDRIRAGGNEKLFF
cdr3_length: 14; d_call: -; clone_size: -; v_call: TRBV7-3; j_call: TRBJ2-6; cdr3_nt: TGTGCCAGCACCTCAAGCTCTGGGGCCAACGTCCTGACTTTC; cdr3_aa: CASTSSSGANVLTF